A single sample gave rise to the 22 T cell receptor beta chains below, sequenced in a study of response to subunit inactivated influenza vaccine. MiXCR, applied by TCRdb to the RT-PCR reads, yields one record per CDR3 protein. The sample shows 530,000 or so distinct CDR3 sequences, approximately 14% of them seen only once. The sample in question was PBMCs from blood, obtained 11 to 12 days after vaccination. These receptors came from a man aged 45-60 years who received an inactivated influenza vaccine.

V and J are TRBV12-3 or TRBV12-4 and TRBJ2-2; no definite D call. With 3 bases removed from V and 8 bases from J, the gap between germline ends came to 7 bases. The CDR3 runs 12 residues. The CDR3 here is CASSFPAGELFF. In DNA form, the CDR3 reads TGTGCCAGCAGTTTTCCGGCGGGGGAGCTGTTTTTT.

This clonotype was seen more than once but under ten times. The chain combines TRBV9 with TRBJ2-2; TRBD2 aligns across 11 bases. Germline V gene data show CDR1 as SGDLS and CDR2 as YYNGEE. This CDR3 has 18 amino acids. After removal of 5 bases from V and 3 bases from J, the junction contained 12 bases not matched to a gene. This CDR3 is CASSRGVAGGPDTGELFF. The CDR3 DNA is TGTGCCAGCAGTCGAGGCGTAGCGGGGGGGCCCGACACCGGGGAGCTGTTTTTT.

Note on this clonotype: As the CDR3 is not closed by the conserved phenylalanine or tryptophan, this likely results from a read error. The V call is TRBV4-1, the J call TRBJ2-2; D not certain. CDR1 and CDR2 from the germline V gene are MGHRA and YSYEKL. V lost 1 base, J lost 4 bases, and 13 bases lay in between. This CDR3 region has 16 residues. CDR3 nucleotides: TGCGCCAGCAGCCAAGGAATTTTGGGTGCCACCGGGGAGCTGTTTTCT. Residues: CASSQGILGATGELFS.

This clonotype appeared a few times. V gene TRBV6-2 or TRBV6-3 combines with J gene TRBJ2-7; D is ambiguous. CDR1 and CDR2 (germline): MNHEY, SVGEGT. The CDR3 consists of 13 residues. Trimming shortened V by 1 base and J by 3 bases, and 7 bases separated the two germline ends. CDR3 coding DNA: TGTGCCAGCAGTTACTTCGACCGCTACGAGCAGTACTTC. Translation: CASSYFDRYEQYF.

This clonotype turned up a few times. The chain has TRBV10-3 and TRBJ2-2, with D hard to call. V was clipped by 6 bases and J by 2 bases, with 10 bases between them. CDR1 is ENHRY, CDR2 SYGVKD, per germline. The CDR3 spans 14 residues. The CDR3 loop is CAISPRVNTGELFF. The CDR3 DNA sequence: TGTGCCATCAGCCCCCGGGTCAACACCGGGGAGCTGTTTTTT.

This rearrangement joins TRBV6-1 to TRBJ1-3, with D possibly being TRBD1 (5 bases). This CDR3 is built from 14 residues. Germline V gene sequence: CDR1 MNHNS, CDR2 SASEGT. V lost 4 bases and J 1 base, leaving 8 bases between the germline ends. The DNA of the CDR3 is TGTGCCAGCAGTGCGGGGCTATCTGGAAACACCATATATTTT. Translated, it gives CASSAGLSGNTIYF.

The table lists this clonotype with a few counts. The chain has TRBV20-1 and TRBJ2-7; D possibly corresponds to TRBD1 (6 bases). The V gene lost 0 bases and the J gene lost 0 bases, with 12 bases spanning the gap. This CDR3 has 15 residues. From germline, CDR1 is DFQATT and CDR2 SNEGSKA (reference sequence). Here the CDR3 reads CSARESGTSSYEQYF. The CDR3 DNA is TGCAGTGCTAGAGAGAGTGGGACAAGCTCCTACGAGCAGTACTTC.

This clonotype was detected many times. The chain uses TRBV6-5 and TRBJ2-1, with no clear D. CDR1 is MNHEY and CDR2 is SVGAGI in the germline V gene. The CDR3 contains 17 residues. Between the trimmed V and J ends, which lost 4 bases and 0 bases, there was a span of 16 bases. The CDR3 region is CASSFQLEATSYNEQFF. CDR3 in DNA: TGTGCCAGCAGTTTTCAGTTAGAGGCAACCTCCTACAATGAGCAGTTCTTC.

The sample holds a few counts of this clonotype. V is TRBV27 and J is TRBJ2-3; no clear D gene. This CDR3 contains 15 residues. The V and J ends lost 3 bases and 4 bases respectively, with 14 bases between them. The germline CDR1 and CDR2 sequences are MNHEY and SMNVEV (reference sequence). The CDR3 DNA reads as TGTGCCAGCAGTTTGTTTGTGACTCCGCCAGATACGCAGTATTTT. It encodes CASSLFVTPPDTQYF.

This clonotype occurred many times. V usage is TRBV15 and J usage is TRBJ2-7; TRBD1 matches at 7 bases. The V gene's germline CDR1 is LNHNV and CDR2 YYDKDF (reference sequence). There are 14 residues in the CDR3. After removal of 5 bases from V and 7 bases from J, the junction contained 11 bases not matched to a gene. Here the CDR3 reads CATSYRDSLLEQYF. CDR3 coding DNA: TGTGCCACCAGCTACCGGGACAGCCTCCTAGAGCAGTACTTC.

This chain links TRBV4-1 with TRBJ1-5; no clear D gene. CDR1 MGHRA and CDR2 YSYEKL come from the germline V gene. V lost 0 bases to trimming and J lost 8 bases, with 14 bases between them. The CDR3 has 15 residues. CDR3 sequence: CASSQDVWGPEPQHF. The CDR3, as DNA: TGCGCCAGCAGCCAAGATGTCTGGGGTCCGGAGCCCCAGCATTTT.

The rearrangement uses TRBV4-3 and TRBJ2-7; no clear D. CDR1 and CDR2 from the germline V gene are LGHNA and YSLEER. Trimming took 4 bases from V and 5 from J, leaving 12 bases between them. The CDR3 sequence is 13 residues long. The CDR3 region has the DNA TGCGCCAGCAGCCCTCGCGCCTGGGACGAGCAGTACTTC. Translating it yields CASSPRAWDEQYF.

This clonotype was observed at least ten times. This chain joins TRBV5-1 and TRBJ2-2; D is perhaps TRBD1 or TRBD2 (5 bases each). The V end was cut by 5 bases, the J end by 0 bases, with 14 bases between. The germline gives CDR1 SGHRS, CDR2 YFSETQ. This CDR3 has 16 residues. CDR3 sequence reads: CASSSNPGPNTGELFF. CDR3 in DNA: TGCGCCAGCAGTTCGAACCCGGGACCGAACACCGGGGAGCTGTTTTTT.

This clonotype was observed many times. V usage is TRBV4-3 and J usage is TRBJ2-2; D might be TRBD2 (5 bases). Looked up from germline, CDR1 is LGHNA and CDR2 is YSLEER. The germline V and J ends were trimmed by 0 bases and 3 bases, with 8 bases remaining between them. This CDR3 contains 15 residues. The DNA of the CDR3 is TGCGCCAGCAGCCAAGAGTCGGGGTACACCGGGGAGCTGTTTTTT. The encoded protein is CASSQESGYTGELFF.

The genes are TRBV7-9 and TRBJ1-5; D remains ambiguous. The germline gives CDR1 SEHNR, CDR2 FQNEAQ (reference sequence). With 5 bases removed from V and 3 bases from J, the gap between germline ends came to 8 bases. The CDR3 extends over 13 amino acids. CDR3 DNA: TGTGCCAGCAGCAGGGATACCAATCAGCCCCAGCATTTT. Protein sequence: CASSRDTNQPQHF. Filled out from reference TRBV7-9 and TRBJ1-5, the complete variable domain reads DTGVSQNPRHKITKRGQNVTFRCDPISEHNRLYWYRQTLGQGPEFLTYFQNEAQLEKSRLLSDRFSAERPKGSFSTLEIQRTEQGDSAMYLCASSRDTNQPQHFGDGTRLSIL.

This chain uses TRBV20-1 with TRBJ2-5; no clear D gene. The V end was cut by 3 bases, the J end by 0 bases, with 14 bases between. Germline V gene lookup returns CDR1 DFQATT and CDR2 SNEGSKA (reference sequence). CDR3 length: 15 amino acids. CDR3 protein: CSAREPGSNQETQYF. CDR3 sequence (DNA): TGCAGTGCTAGGGAACCGGGCTCCAACCAAGAGACCCAGTACTTC.

The table lists this clonotype with many counts. The J gene is TRBJ2-3, the V gene TRBV11-2, with D possibly matching TRBD1 (6 bases). The V end was cut by 6 bases, the J end by 6 bases, with 22 bases between. The CDR3 loop spans 16 amino acids. Germline lookup yields CDR1 SGHAT and CDR2 FQNNGV. CDR3: CASRTRSARGSDTQYF. As DNA, the CDR3 is TGTGCCAGCAGAACGAGGTCGGCCAGGGGTTCCGATACGCAGTATTTT.

The chain recombines TRBV4-3 with TRBJ2-3, with D uncertain. V was pared by 5 bases and J by 4 bases, with 13 bases between. CDR1 and CDR2 (germline): LGHNA, YSLEER. The CDR3 length is 14 residues. The CDR3 sequence: CASSEVYRPDTQYF. For the CDR3, the DNA is TGCGCCAGCAGCGAGGTCTACCGCCCAGATACGCAGTATTTT.

In this sample, this clonotype turned up a few times. The chain combines TRBV5-1 with TRBJ2-1, with D unresolved. The CDR3 is made up of 14 amino acids. Trimming left V 4 bases short and J 0 bases short, with 8 bases between. Germline CDR1 SGHRS, CDR2 YFSETQ. Here the CDR3 reads CASSMVGSYNEQFF. DNA for the CDR3: TGCGCCAGCAGCATGGTGGGCTCCTACAATGAGCAGTTCTTC.

This clonotype occurred once. The V and J genes are TRBV11-2 and TRBJ2-5; D not resolved. The ends were cut back, 3 bases at V and 5 bases at J, with 7 bases in the middle. The CDR3 is 12 amino acids. CDR1 is SGHAT, CDR2 FQNNGV, per germline. The CDR3 loop reads CASSLSSETQYF. The CDR3 DNA reads TGTGCCAGCAGCTTGTCTTCGGAGACCCAGTACTTC.

This clonotype was counted between two and nine times. The chain uses TRBV6-5 and TRBJ2-1; D is undetermined. This CDR3 has 16 amino acids. Trimming took off 0 bases at V and 6 bases at J, with 15 bases between the two ends. Germline loops: CDR1 MNHEY, CDR2 SVGAGI. The CDR3 protein is CASSYSLGLVGNEQFF. Written as DNA, the CDR3 is TGTGCCAGCAGTTACTCTTTGGGATTAGTAGGCAATGAGCAGTTCTTC.

This clonotype was found a few times. J is TRBJ1-2 and V is TRBV15; a possible D gene is TRBD1 (5 bases). This CDR3 spans 14 amino acids. V lost 3 bases to trimming and J lost 4 bases, with 12 bases between them. Germline CDR1 LNHNV, CDR2 YYDKDF (reference sequence). The CDR3 bases are TGTGCCACCAGCAGGGCGGGGGAAGGCTATGGCTACACCTTC. Translating it yields CATSRAGEGYGYTF.